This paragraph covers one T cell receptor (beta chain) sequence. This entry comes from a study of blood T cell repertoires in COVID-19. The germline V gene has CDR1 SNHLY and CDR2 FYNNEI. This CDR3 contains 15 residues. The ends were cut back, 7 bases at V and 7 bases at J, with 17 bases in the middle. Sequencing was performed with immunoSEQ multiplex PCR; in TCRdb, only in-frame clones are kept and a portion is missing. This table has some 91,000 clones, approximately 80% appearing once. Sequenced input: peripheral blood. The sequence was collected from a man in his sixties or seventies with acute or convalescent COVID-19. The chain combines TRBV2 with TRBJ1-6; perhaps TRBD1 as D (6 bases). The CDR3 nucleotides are TGTGCCAGCACCATAGGGCAGGGGTTGAATTCACCCCTCCACTTT. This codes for CASTIGQGLNSPLHF.